This T cell receptor (beta chain) was recorded in a study of T-cell reconstitution after alpha-beta-depleted transplantation in children. This clonotype was recorded many times. CDR1 is MNHEY, CDR2 SVGAGI, per germline. The CDR3 is 14 residues long. Trimming took off 6 bases at V and 6 bases at J, with 14 bases between the two ends. During its preparation, the TCRbeta library received unique molecular identifiers. TCRdb recomputed calls from the PCR reads with MiXCR, one row per CDR3 protein. The sample consists of 170,000 or so distinct CDR3 sequences, approximately 6.6% of them appearing once. The clonotype originates from a human donor who donated a stem cell graft to a child with Wiskott-Aldrich syndrome. This chain connects TRBV6-5 to TRBJ1-4; D unresolved. The specimen was PBMCs from the stem cell graft donor, collected from the stem cell graft. In DNA form, the CDR3 reads TGTGCCAGCAGCAGAGGACCCGGCGATGAAAAACTGTTTTTT. Protein: CASSRGPGDEKLFF.